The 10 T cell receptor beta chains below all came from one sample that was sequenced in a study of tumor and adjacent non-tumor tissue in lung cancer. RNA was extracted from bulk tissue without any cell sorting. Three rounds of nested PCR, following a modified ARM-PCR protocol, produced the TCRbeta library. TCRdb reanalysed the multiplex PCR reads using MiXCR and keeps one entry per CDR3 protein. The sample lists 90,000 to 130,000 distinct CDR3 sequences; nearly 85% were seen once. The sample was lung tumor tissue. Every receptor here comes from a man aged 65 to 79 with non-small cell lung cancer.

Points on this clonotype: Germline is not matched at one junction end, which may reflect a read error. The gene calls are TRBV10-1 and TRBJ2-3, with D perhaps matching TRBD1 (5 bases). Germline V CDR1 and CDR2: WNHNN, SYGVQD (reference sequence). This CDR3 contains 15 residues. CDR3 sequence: CASGESKQVADRQYF. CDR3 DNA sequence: TGCGCCAGCGGTGAGTCTAAACAGGTCGCAGATAGGCAGTATTTT.

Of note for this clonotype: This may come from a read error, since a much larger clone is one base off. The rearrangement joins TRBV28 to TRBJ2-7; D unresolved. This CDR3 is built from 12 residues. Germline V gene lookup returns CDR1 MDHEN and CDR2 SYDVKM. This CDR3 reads CASSLGSYEHYF. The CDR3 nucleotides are TGTGCCAGCAGTCTAGGCTCCTACGAGCACTACTTC.

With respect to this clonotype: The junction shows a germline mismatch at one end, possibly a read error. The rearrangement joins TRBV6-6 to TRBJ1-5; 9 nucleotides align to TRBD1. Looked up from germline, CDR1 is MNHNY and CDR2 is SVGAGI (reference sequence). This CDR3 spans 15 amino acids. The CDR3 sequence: CGSSCHRDRDQPQHF. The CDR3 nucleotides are TGTGGCAGCAGTTGCCACCGGGACAGGGATCAGCCCCAGCATTTT.

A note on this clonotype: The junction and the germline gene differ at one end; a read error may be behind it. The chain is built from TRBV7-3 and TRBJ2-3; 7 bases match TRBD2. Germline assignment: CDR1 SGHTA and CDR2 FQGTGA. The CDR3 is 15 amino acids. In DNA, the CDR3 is TGTGTCAGCAGCTTAAACCTAGCGGCGTCAAATATGCAGTATTTT. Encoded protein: CVSSLNLAASNMQYF.

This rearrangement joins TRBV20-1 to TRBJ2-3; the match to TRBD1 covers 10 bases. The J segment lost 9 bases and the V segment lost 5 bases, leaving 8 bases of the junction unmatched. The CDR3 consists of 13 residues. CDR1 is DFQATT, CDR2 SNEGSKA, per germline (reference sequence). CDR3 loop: CSAGGTGVATQYF. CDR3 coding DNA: TGCAGTGCTGGTGGGACAGGGGTCGCGACGCAGTATTTT.

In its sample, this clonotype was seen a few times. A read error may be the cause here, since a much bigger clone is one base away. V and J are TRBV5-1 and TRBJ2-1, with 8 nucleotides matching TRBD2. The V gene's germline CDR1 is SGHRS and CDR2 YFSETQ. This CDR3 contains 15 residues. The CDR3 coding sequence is TGCGCCAGCAGCTTGGGTTGGACTAGCAACAATGAGCAGCTCTTC. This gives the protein CASSLGWTSNNEQLF.

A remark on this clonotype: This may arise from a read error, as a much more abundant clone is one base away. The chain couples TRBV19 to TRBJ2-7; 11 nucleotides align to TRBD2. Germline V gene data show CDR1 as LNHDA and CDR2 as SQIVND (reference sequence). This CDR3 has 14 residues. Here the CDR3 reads CASSMLAGGYVQYF. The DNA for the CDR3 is TGTGCCAGTAGTATGCTAGCGGGAGGCTACGTGCAGTACTTC.

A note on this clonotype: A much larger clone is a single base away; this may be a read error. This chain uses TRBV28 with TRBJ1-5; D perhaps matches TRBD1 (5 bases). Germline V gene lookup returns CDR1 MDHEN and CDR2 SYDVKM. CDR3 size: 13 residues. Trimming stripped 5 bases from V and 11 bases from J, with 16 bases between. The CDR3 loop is CASSVAGTQAQHF. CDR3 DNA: TGTGCCAGCAGTGTGGCGGGGACCCAGGCCCAGCATTTT.

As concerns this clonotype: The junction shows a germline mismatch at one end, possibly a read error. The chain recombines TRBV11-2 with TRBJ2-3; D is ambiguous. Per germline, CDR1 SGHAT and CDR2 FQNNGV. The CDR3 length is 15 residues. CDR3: CASSLGPGEADMQYF. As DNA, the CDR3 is TGTGCCAGCAGCTTAGGGCCCGGCGAGGCGGATATGCAGTATTTT.

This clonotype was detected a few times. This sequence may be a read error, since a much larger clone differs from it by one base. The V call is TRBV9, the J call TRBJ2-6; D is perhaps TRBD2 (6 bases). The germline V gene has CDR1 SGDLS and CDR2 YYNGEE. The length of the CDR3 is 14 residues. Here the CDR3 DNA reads TGTGCCAGCAGCGTCGGGACTGGGGCCAACATCCTGACTTTC. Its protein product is CASSVGTGANILTF.